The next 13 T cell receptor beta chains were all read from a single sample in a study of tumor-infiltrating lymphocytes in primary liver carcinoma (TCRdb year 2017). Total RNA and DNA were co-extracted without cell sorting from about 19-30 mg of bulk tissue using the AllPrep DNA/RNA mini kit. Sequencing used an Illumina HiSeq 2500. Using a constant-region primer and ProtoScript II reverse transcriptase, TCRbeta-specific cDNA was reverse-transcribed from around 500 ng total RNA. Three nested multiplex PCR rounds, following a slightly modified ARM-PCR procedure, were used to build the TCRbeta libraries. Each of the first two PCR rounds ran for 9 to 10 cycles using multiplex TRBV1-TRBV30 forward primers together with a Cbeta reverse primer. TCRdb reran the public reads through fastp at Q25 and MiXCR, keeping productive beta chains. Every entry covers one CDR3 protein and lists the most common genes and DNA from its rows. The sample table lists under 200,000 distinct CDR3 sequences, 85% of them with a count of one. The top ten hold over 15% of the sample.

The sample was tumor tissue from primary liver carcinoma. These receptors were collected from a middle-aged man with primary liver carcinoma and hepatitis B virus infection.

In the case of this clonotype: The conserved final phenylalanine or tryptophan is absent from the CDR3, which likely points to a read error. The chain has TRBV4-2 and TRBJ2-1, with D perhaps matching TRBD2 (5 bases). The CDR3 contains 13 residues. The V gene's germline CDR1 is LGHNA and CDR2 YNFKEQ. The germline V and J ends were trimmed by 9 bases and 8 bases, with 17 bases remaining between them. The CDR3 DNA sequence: TGTGCCAGTAGCGCAGCGCGGGTCTATGAGCAGTTCTCC. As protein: CASSAARVYEQFS.

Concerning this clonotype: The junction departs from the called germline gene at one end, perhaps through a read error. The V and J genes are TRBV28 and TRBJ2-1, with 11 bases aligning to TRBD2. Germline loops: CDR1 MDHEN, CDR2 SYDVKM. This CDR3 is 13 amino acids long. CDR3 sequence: CVSSLGTSGEQLF. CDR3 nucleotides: TGTGTCAGCAGCCTCGGGACTAGCGGTGAGCAGTTGTTC.

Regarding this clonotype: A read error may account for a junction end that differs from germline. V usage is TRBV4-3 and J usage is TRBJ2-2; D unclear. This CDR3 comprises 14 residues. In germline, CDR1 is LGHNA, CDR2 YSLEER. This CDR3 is CDSIQDRNTGELFF. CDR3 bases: TGCGACAGCATCCAAGATCGGAACACCGGGGAGCTGTTTTTT.

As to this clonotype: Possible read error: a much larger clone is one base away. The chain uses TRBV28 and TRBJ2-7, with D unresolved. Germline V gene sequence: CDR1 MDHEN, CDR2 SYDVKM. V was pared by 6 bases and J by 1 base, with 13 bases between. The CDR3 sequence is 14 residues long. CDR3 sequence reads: CASRLTMSSYEQYF. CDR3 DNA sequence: TGTGCCAGCAGATTAACTATGTCATCCTACGAGCAGTACTTC.

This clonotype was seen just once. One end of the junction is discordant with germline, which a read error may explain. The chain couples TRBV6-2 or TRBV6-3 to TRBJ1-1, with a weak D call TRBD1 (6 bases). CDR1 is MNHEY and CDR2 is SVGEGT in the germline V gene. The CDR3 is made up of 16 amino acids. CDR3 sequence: CASSYSPYRVGTEGFF. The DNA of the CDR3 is TGTGCCAGCAGTTATTCACCTTACAGGGTGGGGACTGAAGGTTTCTTT.

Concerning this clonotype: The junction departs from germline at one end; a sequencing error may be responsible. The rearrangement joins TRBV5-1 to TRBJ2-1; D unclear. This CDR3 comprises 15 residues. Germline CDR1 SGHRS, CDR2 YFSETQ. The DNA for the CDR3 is TGCGCCAGCAGCTTGACAGACTCGTCCTACAATGAGCAGTTTTTC. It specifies CASSLTDSSYNEQFF. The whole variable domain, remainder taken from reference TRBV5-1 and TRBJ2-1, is KAGVTQTPRYLIKTRGQQVTLSCSPISGHRSVSWYQQTPGQGLQFLFEYFSETQRNKGNFPGRFSGRQFSNSRSEMNVSTLELGDSALYLCASSLTDSSYNEQFFGPGTRLTVL.

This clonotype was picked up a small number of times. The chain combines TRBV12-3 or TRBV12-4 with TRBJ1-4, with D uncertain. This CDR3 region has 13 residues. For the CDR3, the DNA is TGTGTCAGTAGTTTAGCGGGTACTGAAAAACTGTTTTTT. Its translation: CVSSLAGTEKLFF.

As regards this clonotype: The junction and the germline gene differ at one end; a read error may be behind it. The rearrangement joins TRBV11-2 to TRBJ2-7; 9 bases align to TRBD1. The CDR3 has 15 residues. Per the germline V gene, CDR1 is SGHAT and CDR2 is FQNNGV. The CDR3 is CAGRLRWTGENVQYF. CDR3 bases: TGTGCCGGCAGATTACGATGGACAGGGGAAAACGTGCAGTACTTC.

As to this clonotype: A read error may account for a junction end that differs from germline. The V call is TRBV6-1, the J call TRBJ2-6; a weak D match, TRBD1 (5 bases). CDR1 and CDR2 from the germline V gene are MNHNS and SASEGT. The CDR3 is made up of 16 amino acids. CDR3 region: CASSEQGMSGANILTF. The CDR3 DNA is TGTGCCAGCAGTGAACAGGGTATGTCTGGGGCCAACATCCTGACTTTC.

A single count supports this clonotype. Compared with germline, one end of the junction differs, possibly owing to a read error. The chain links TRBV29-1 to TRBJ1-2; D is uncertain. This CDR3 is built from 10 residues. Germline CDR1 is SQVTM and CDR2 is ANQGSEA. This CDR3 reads CSVDHYCYTF. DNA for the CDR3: TGTAGCGTTGACCACTATTGCTACACCTTC. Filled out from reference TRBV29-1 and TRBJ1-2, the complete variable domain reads SAVISQKPSRDICQRGTSLTIQCQVDSQVTMMFWYRQQPGQSLTLIATANQGSEATYESGFVIDKFPISRPNLTFSTLTVSNMSPEDSSIYLCSVDHYCYTFGSGTRLTVV.

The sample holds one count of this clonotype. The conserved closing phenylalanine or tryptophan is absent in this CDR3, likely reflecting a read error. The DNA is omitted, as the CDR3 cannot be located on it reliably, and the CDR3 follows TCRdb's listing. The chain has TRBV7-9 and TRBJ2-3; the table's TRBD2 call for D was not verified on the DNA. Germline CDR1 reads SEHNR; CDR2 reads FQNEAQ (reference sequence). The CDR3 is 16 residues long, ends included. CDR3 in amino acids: CASRSWTSGSPDTRYL.

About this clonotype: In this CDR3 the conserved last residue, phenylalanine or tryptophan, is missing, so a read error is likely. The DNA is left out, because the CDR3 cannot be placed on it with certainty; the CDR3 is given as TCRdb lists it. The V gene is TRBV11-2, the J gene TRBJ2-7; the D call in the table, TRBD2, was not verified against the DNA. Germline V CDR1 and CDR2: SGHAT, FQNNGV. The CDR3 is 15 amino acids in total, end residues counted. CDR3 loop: CARSLSAGFSYELYL.

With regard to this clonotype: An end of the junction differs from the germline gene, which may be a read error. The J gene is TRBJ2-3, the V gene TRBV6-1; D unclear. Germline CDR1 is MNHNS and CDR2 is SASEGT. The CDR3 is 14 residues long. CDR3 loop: CASSEEVATDTQYF. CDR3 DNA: TGTGCCAGCAGTGAAGAGGTTGCCACAGATACGCAATATTTT.